The entry that follows covers one TCR beta chain sequence. This CDR3 has 14 residues. Germline CDR1 reads GTSNPN; CDR2 reads SVGIG (reference sequence). The trim removed 5 bases at V and 4 bases at J, leaving 10 bases unmatched. The sample is drawn from a study of Graves' ophthalmopathy and Graves' hyperthyroidism. The diagnosis was founded upon clinical symptoms, serum thyroxine, TRAb, thyroid ultrasound and orbital computed tomography. PBMCs had their origin in fresh peripheral blood (approximately 9.9 ml). Amplification from RNA transcripts yielded the TCR beta CDR3 regions. An initial RT-PCR round employing HTBI primers preceded a second-round multiplex PCR. TCRdb used MiXCR to reprocess the multiplex PCR reads, holding one entry per CDR3 protein. The data show about 480,000 distinct CDR3 sequences, 13% to 15% seen once.

Sequenced: blood. V usage is TRBV30 and J usage is TRBJ1-1, with TRBD1 matching over 7 bases. The sequence came from a woman younger than 45 with Graves' ophthalmopathy. DNA for the CDR3: TGTGCCTGGTTTTGGGGACAGCGCAGCACTGAAGCTTTCTTT. This codes for CAWFWGQRSTEAFF.